One sample yielded the 25 T cell receptor beta chains listed below, sequenced in a study of shared clonotypes between healthy human individuals (TCRdb year 2020). Libraries were made using the immunoSEQ multiplex PCR assay. TCRdb carries this immuneACCESS record with in-frame sequences only. Its versions omit some clonotypes, under half of them owing to an unresolved V gene in the studies checked, with the rest unexplained. Present in this sample are a few hundred thousand clones, approximately 96% of which were seen just once. The ten largest clones take up around 0.3% of the sample. The specimen was memory CD8+ T cells sorted from blood. The label giving this sample's cell subset or site can be read as: CD45RO+ cells pooled with CCR7-negative TemRA cells. Source of these receptors: a man aged 30-40 years in good health.

The chain is built from TRBV5-4 and TRBJ2-5; D ambiguous. This CDR3 contains 13 residues. Trimming took off 4 bases at V and 7 bases at J, with 14 bases between the two ends. Germline V gives CDR1 SGHNT, CDR2 YYREEE (reference sequence). CDR3 sequence (DNA): TGTGCCAGCAGCCGCTGGACGGCTGGGACCCAGTACTTC. Translating gives CASSRWTAGTQYF.

V and J are TRBV18 and TRBJ2-4; no definite D call. Germline V gene sequence: CDR1 KGHSH, CDR2 LQKENI. V was trimmed by 4 bases and J by 4 bases, leaving 8 bases between them. This CDR3 is 13 amino acids long. The CDR3 sequence: CASSLDSKNIQYF. DNA for the CDR3: TGTGCCAGCTCACTAGACTCTAAAAACATTCAGTACTTC.

This sequence joins TRBV4-1 and TRBJ2-1, with no clear D. V was shortened by 3 bases and J by 6 bases, with 21 bases between the two germline ends. Germline V gene data show CDR1 as MGHRA and CDR2 as YSYEKL. This CDR3 region has 17 residues. The CDR3 DNA sequence: TGCGCCAGCAGCCATGATTCCCCCCACCGCCAGGTCAATGAGCAGTTCTTC. Its translation: CASSHDSPHRQVNEQFF.

On this clone itself: Other DNA variants within this sample encode the same CDR3. The gene calls are TRBV19 and TRBJ1-5, with unresolved D. The CDR3 spans 14 residues. With 0 bases removed from V and 2 bases from J, the gap between germline ends came to 5 bases. CDR1 LNHDA and CDR2 SQIVND come from the germline V gene (reference sequence). The CDR3 sequence: CASSIDRGNQPQHF. In DNA form, the CDR3 reads TGTGCCAGTAGTATAGATAGGGGCAATCAGCCCCAGCATTTT.

The chain has TRBV2 and TRBJ2-5; tentatively, D is TRBD1 (5 bases). The V gene's germline CDR1 is SNHLY and CDR2 FYNNEI. V dropped 3 bases and J dropped 5 bases, with 13 bases sitting between them. The CDR3 runs to 14 residues. DNA of the CDR3: TGTGCCAGCAGTGAGTCCCCAGGGTCGGAGACCCAGTACTTC. It yields the protein CASSESPGSETQYF.

Written as DNA, the CDR3 is TGTGCCAGCAGACCGGGACAGGGAAGCGGGGATGAGCAGTTCTTC. Its translation is CASRPGQGSGDEQFF. The V gene is TRBV28, the J gene TRBJ2-1, with TRBD1 matching 9 bases. The ends lost 6 bases at V and 8 bases at J; junction bases unmatched: 11. Germline values: CDR1 MDHEN, CDR2 SYDVKM. The CDR3 consists of 15 residues. The full variable domain, its missing parts supplied by reference TRBV28 and TRBJ2-1, is DVKVTQSSRYLVKRTGEKVFLECVQDMDHENMFWYRQDPGLGLRLIYFSYDVKMKEKGDIPEGYSVSREKKERFSLILESASTNQTSMYLCASRPGQGSGDEQFFGPGTRLTVL.

This clone was counted a single time. The chain carries TRBV25-1 and TRBJ1-4; D is uncertain. This CDR3 has 13 amino acids. Germline loops: CDR1 MGHDK, CDR2 SYGVNS. The V gene lost 6 bases and the J gene lost 0 bases, with 5 bases spanning the gap. This CDR3 reads CASRRATNEKLFF. In DNA form, the CDR3 reads TGTGCCAGCAGGCGGGCAACTAATGAAAAACTGTTTTTT.

V and J are TRBV2 and TRBJ2-7; no firm D call. Germline CDR1 and CDR2: SNHLY and FYNNEI. V lost 8 bases and J 1 base, leaving 9 bases between the germline ends. This CDR3 is 12 amino acids long. CDR3 protein: CASRLKSYEQYF. CDR3 nucleotides: TGTGCCAGCCGACTCAAGTCCTACGAGCAGTACTTC.

The chain carries TRBV12-5 and TRBJ2-2, with D possibly matching TRBD1 (6 bases). The CDR3 has 13 amino acids. Germline CDR1 and CDR2: LGHNT and FRNRAP. V was shortened by 6 bases and J by 1 base, with 6 bases between the two germline ends. The CDR3: CASGTGNTGELFF. Here the CDR3 DNA reads TGTGCTAGTGGGACAGGGAACACCGGGGAGCTGTTTTTT.

The chain employs TRBV7-2 and TRBJ2-2; no firm D call. Germline-derived CDR1 and CDR2 are SGHTA and FQGNSA. V was trimmed by 5 bases and J by 4 bases, leaving 20 bases between them. This CDR3 contains 17 residues. In nucleotides, the CDR3 is TGTGCCAGCAGCCTAGTTAGGGTTCCTACGGGCACCGGGGAGCTGTTTTTT. It yields the protein CASSLVRVPTGTGELFF.

This sequence joins TRBV27 and TRBJ2-7; 7 bases fit TRBD2. J was trimmed by 2 bases and V by 2 bases; bases with no gene match: 6. Germline V gene sequence: CDR1 MNHEY, CDR2 SMNVEV (reference sequence). This CDR3 is built from 15 residues. For the CDR3, the DNA is TGTGCCAGCAGTTTAAAAGCGGGAACCCCCTACGAGCAGTACTTC. It yields the protein CASSLKAGTPYEQYF.

J is TRBJ2-7 and V is TRBV29-1; unclear D gene. The length of the CDR3 is 11 residues. Germline-derived CDR1 and CDR2 are SQVTM and ANQGSEA. With 3 bases removed from V and 9 bases from J, the gap between germline ends came to 12 bases. The CDR3 protein is CSVEMGIVQYF. The CDR3 nucleotides are TGCAGCGTTGAGATGGGGATAGTGCAGTACTTC.

V is TRBV4-1 and J is TRBJ1-2; no clear D. This CDR3 contains 16 residues. Germline V CDR1 and CDR2: MGHRA, YSYEKL. With 1 base removed from V and 0 bases from J, the gap between germline ends came to 12 bases. The CDR3 loop reads CASSQVGKGTNYGYTF. CDR3 nucleotides: TGCGCCAGCAGCCAAGTGGGGAAGGGCACTAACTATGGCTACACCTTC.

The chain recombines TRBV5-6 with TRBJ2-1, with 10 bases lining up with TRBD2. Germline V CDR1 and CDR2: SGHDT, YYEEEE. The CDR3 spans 16 residues. Germline trimming cut 5 bases from V and 1 base from J; bases unmatched to any gene: 6. Here the CDR3 reads CASRGTSGTSYNEQFF. Written as DNA, the CDR3 is TGTGCCAGCAGGGGTACTAGCGGGACATCCTACAATGAGCAGTTCTTC.

The rearrangement uses TRBV18 and TRBJ1-1; tentatively, D is TRBD1 (5 bases). This CDR3 has 13 residues. Looked up from germline, CDR1 is KGHSH and CDR2 is LQKENI. Trimming pared 3 bases from V and 3 bases from J, leaving 8 bases between. The CDR3 region has the DNA TGTGCCAGCTCACCCGCAGGGCACACTGAAGCTTTCTTT. It encodes CASSPAGHTEAFF. The complete variable domain, with remaining parts taken from reference TRBV18 and TRBJ1-1, reads NAGVMQNPRHLVRRRGQEARLRCSPMKGHSHVYWYRQLPEEGLKFMVYLQKENIIDESGMPKERFSAEFPKEGPSILRIQQVVRGDSAAYFCASSPAGHTEAFFGQGTRLTVV.

The chain uses TRBV2 and TRBJ2-7; TRBD2 matches 8 bases. Germline trimming cut 6 bases from V and 4 bases from J; bases unmatched to any gene: 2. From germline, CDR1 is SNHLY and CDR2 FYNNEI. The CDR3 runs to 12 residues. This chain's CDR3 is CASSPSGYEQYF. DNA for the CDR3: TGTGCCAGCAGCCCTAGCGGGTACGAGCAGTACTTC.

V gene TRBV6-1 combines with J gene TRBJ2-1; 7 bases fit TRBD2. Germline CDR1 and CDR2: MNHNS and SASEGT. The CDR3 spans 14 residues. J was trimmed by 5 bases and V by 7 bases; bases with no gene match: 8. The CDR3 sequence is CASKTGGTNNEQFF. Written as DNA, the CDR3 is TGTGCCAGCAAGACGGGAGGTACCAACAATGAGCAGTTCTTC.

The rearrangement joins TRBV27 to TRBJ1-5; tentative D call: TRBD1 (5 bases). The germline gives CDR1 MNHEY, CDR2 SMNVEV (reference sequence). With 5 bases removed from V and 6 bases from J, the gap between germline ends came to 11 bases. The length of the CDR3 is 13 residues. In nucleotides, the CDR3 is TGTGCCAGCAGTCCCTCCGGGGGTCAGCCCCAGCATTTT. Translation: CASSPSGGQPQHF.

This sequence joins TRBV25-1 and TRBJ1-1; possible D gene TRBD1, 5 bases. Trimming shortened V by 3 bases and J by 5 bases, and 13 bases separated the two germline ends. Germline CDR1 and CDR2: MGHDK and SYGVNS. The CDR3 sequence is 14 residues long. This CDR3 is CASSDQGQGTEAFF. DNA for the CDR3: TGTGCCAGCAGTGACCAGGGCCAGGGTACTGAAGCTTTCTTT.

This chain uses TRBV5-1 with TRBJ2-6; D remains ambiguous. Between the trimmed V and J ends, which lost 4 bases and 4 bases, there was a span of 9 bases. Per germline, CDR1 SGHRS and CDR2 YFSETQ. This CDR3 has 14 residues. Here the CDR3 DNA reads TGCGCCAGCAGCGAGGCACCCGGGGCCAACGTCCTGACTTTC. As protein: CASSEAPGANVLTF.

V usage is TRBV1 and J usage is TRBJ2-5. TRBV1 is flagged as a pseudogene. CDR3 size: 11 residues. CDR3 protein: CTSSQDETQYF. CDR3 nucleotide sequence: TGCACCAGCAGCCAAGATGAGACCCAGTACTTC.

This sequence joins TRBV6-5 and TRBJ2-1; 10 bases map to TRBD2. With V trimmed by 8 bases and J by 7 bases, 5 bases remained unmatched. CDR1 and CDR2 from the germline V gene are MNHEY and SVGAGI. The length of the CDR3 is 13 residues. The CDR3 bases are TGTGCCAGCGGGGCTAGCGGGAGAAATGAGCAGTTCTTC. Its protein is CASGASGRNEQFF.

The V call is TRBV2, the J call TRBJ1-4; D remains unclear. The V gene's germline CDR1 is SNHLY and CDR2 FYNNEI. The CDR3 is 13 residues long. Between the trimmed V and J ends, which lost 4 bases and 8 bases, there was a span of 11 bases. This CDR3 reads CASSGPPEEKLFF. As DNA, the CDR3 is TGTGCCAGCAGTGGCCCGCCAGAAGAAAAACTGTTTTTT.

The chain recombines TRBV5-1 with TRBJ2-2; 8 nucleotides align to TRBD2. The germline CDR1 and CDR2 sequences are SGHRS and YFSETQ. There are 16 residues in the CDR3. V lost 2 bases and J lost 2; bases outside the gene matches: 5. The CDR3 bases are TGCGCCAGCAGCTTAAATAGCGGGGTCAACACCGGGGAGCTGTTTTTT. Its protein product is CASSLNSGVNTGELFF.

This rearrangement joins TRBV10-3 to TRBJ2-3, with D perhaps TRBD2 (5 bases). Germline-derived CDR1 and CDR2 are ENHRY and SYGVKD. This CDR3 has 15 residues. V lost 4 bases to trimming and J lost 7 bases, with 18 bases between them. The CDR3 region has the DNA TGTGCCATCAGTGGATTGTGGCTAGCAGAGAATACGCAGTATTTT. It encodes CAISGLWLAENTQYF.